This TCR beta chain appears in the sequencing data of a study of T cells in localized non-small cell lung cancer. Clones were sequenced by immunoSEQ multiplex PCR, and TCRdb holds only the in-frame ones, with some missing. The sample shows 1,100 to 1,500 clones, about 20% of them seen only once. The table lists this clone with a few counts. Its antigen is still unknown. Points from the study as a whole: Uninvolved adjacent lung showed peak T cell clonality, exceeding tumor. Heterogeneity remains possible because sequencing was limited to only one tumor region. Adjacent lung exhibited a median of about 57 among the 100 most abundant tumor clones. Elevated blood T cell density was associated with longer overall survival.

The CDR3 covers 14 residues. V was cut by 0 bases and J by 9 bases, with 14 bases left in between. CDR1 and CDR2 from the germline V gene are SGDLS and YYNGEE. The sequence came from an older male donor with stage III squamous cell lung carcinoma. J is TRBJ2-3 and V is TRBV9, with unresolved D. The material sequenced was lung tumor tissue, taken before any cancer treatment. The CDR3 region is CASSVVSSSRTQYF. CDR3 coding DNA: TGTGCCAGCAGCGTAGTAAGCTCGTCACGAACGCAGTATTTT.